This T cell receptor (beta chain) was sequenced in a study of T cell clones after liver transplantation. The repertoire was sequenced with immunoSEQ multiplex PCR; TCRdb's copy has only in-frame clones and lacks some. The data show about 51,000 clones, 70% to 90% seen once. The TCR was taken from a human patient who received a liver transplant. The graft donor may be the source of some T cells. Sequencing was performed on CD8+ T cells from blood, taken 12 months after liver transplant.

The CDR3 coding sequence is TGTGCCAGCGGGGGACTAGCGGGAAGCACAGATACGCAGTATTTT. It specifies CASGGLAGSTDTQYF. V and J are TRBV2 and TRBJ2-3, with 13 bases matching TRBD2. CDR3 length: 15 residues. V shed 8 bases and J 0 bases; nucleotides not matched to a gene: 2. Germline CDR1 reads SNHLY; CDR2 reads FYNNEI.